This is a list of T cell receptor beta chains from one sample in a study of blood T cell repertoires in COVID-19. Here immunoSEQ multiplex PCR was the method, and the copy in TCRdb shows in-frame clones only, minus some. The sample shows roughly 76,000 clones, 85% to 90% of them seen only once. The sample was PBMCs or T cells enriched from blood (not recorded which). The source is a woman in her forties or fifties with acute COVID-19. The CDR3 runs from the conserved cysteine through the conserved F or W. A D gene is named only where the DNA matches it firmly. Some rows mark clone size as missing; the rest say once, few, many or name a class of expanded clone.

CDR3: CASGRYSRVGNQPQHF
DNA: TGTGCTAGTGGTCGATACAGCAGGGTCGGCAATCAGCCCCAGCATTTT
D: -
J: TRBJ1-5
size: few
V: TRBV12-5

CDR3: CASSFGTGYDTEAFF
DNA: TGCGCCAGCAGTTTCGGGACAGGGTACGACACTGAAGCTTTCTTT
D: TRBD1
J: TRBJ1-1
size: -
V: TRBV5-1

CDR3: CASSADRENQPQHF
DNA: TGTGCCAGCAGCGCCGACAGAGAAAATCAGCCCCAGCATTTT
D: -
J: TRBJ1-5
size: -
V: TRBV9

CDR3: CASSPGFEKLFF
DNA: TGTGCCAGCAGCCCCGGGTTTGAAAAACTGTTTTTT
D: -
J: TRBJ1-4
size: -
V: TRBV14

CDR3: CASSPSGQGSYGYTF
DNA: TGTGCCAGCAGCCCGTCGGGACAGGGGAGTTATGGCTACACCTTC
D: TRBD1
J: TRBJ1-2
size: -
V: TRBV7-9

CDR3: CASSPPGQGTTNEKLFF
DNA: TGTGCCAGCAGCCCCCCGGGACAGGGGACGACTAATGAAAAACTGTTTTTT
D: TRBD1
J: TRBJ1-4
size: -
V: TRBV7-2

CDR3: CAISDDGDRGRRPQHF
DNA: TGTGCCATCAGTGATGATGGGGACAGGGGACGACGGCCCCAGCATTTT
D: TRBD1
J: TRBJ1-5
size: -
V: TRBV10-3

CDR3: CASSDSLPPGGSYNEQFF
DNA: TGTGCCAGCAGCGACTCCCTACCCCCAGGGGGCTCCTACAATGAGCAGTTCTTC
D: TRBD1
J: TRBJ2-1
size: -
V: TRBV7-9

CDR3: CASSVRWETYEQYF
DNA: TGTGCCAGCAGCGTACGATGGGAGACCTACGAGCAGTACTTC
D: -
J: TRBJ2-7
size: few
V: TRBV9

CDR3: CASSLGQGTGTEAFF
DNA: TGTGCCAGCAGCTTAGGACAGGGAACGGGGACTGAAGCTTTCTTT
D: TRBD1
J: TRBJ1-1
size: -
V: TRBV11-3

CDR3: CAVARGREANEQYF
DNA: TGTGCCGTCGCCCGGGGGCGGGAGGCGAACGAGCAGTACTTC
D: TRBD2
J: TRBJ2-7
size: once
V: TRBV6-5

CDR3: CASSLMQGGQPQHF
DNA: TGTGCCAGCAGCTTGATGCAGGGGGGACAGCCCCAGCATTTT
D: TRBD1
J: TRBJ1-5
size: few
V: TRBV5-6

CDR3: CASSDIDWITEAFF
DNA: TGTGCCAGCAGTGATATTGACTGGATCACTGAAGCTTTCTTT
D: -
J: TRBJ1-1
size: -
V: TRBV6-1

CDR3: CASSLGGREQFF
DNA: TGTGCCAGCAGTTTAGGAGGACGCGAGCAGTTCTTC
D: -
J: TRBJ2-1
size: -
V: TRBV27

CDR3: CASSLATSGSAYEQYF
DNA: TGTGCCAGCAGCTTAGCCACTAGCGGGAGCGCCTACGAGCAGTACTTC
D: TRBD2
J: TRBJ2-7
size: few
V: TRBV7-8

CDR3: CASTSNTVASPLHF
DNA: TGTGCCAGCACCTCAAACACTGTAGCCTCACCCCTCCACTTT
D: -
J: TRBJ1-6
size: -
V: TRBV6-5

CDR3: CASSLGMTGEDEKLFF
DNA: TGTGCCAGCAGTTTAGGTATGACAGGGGAGGATGAAAAACTGTTTTTT
D: TRBD1
J: TRBJ1-4
size: -
V: TRBV28

CDR3: CASSPGGLQPPQHF
DNA: TGTGCCAGCTCACCAGGGGGGTTACAACCGCCCCAGCATTTT
D: -
J: TRBJ1-5
size: -
V: TRBV18

CDR3: CASNLEETQYF
DNA: TGCGCCAGCAACCTGGAGGAGACCCAGTACTTC
D: -
J: TRBJ2-5
size: -
V: TRBV5-1

CDR3: CASSLVLAGKETQYF
DNA: TGTGCCAGCAGCTTAGTTTTGGCAGGCAAAGAGACCCAGTACTTC
D: -
J: TRBJ2-5
size: few
V: TRBV7-9

CDR3: CASSDQGPNTGELFF
DNA: TGTGCCAGCAGTGATCAGGGGCCGAACACCGGGGAGCTGTTTTTT
D: -
J: TRBJ2-2
size: -
V: TRBV2

CDR3: CASSLGQGNNQPQHF
DNA: TGTGCCAGCAGCTTAGGTCAGGGGAACAATCAGCCCCAGCATTTT
D: -
J: TRBJ1-5
size: -
V: TRBV7-9

CDR3: CASSPTEDGYTF
DNA: TGTGCCAGCAGCCCGACAGAGGATGGCTACACCTTC
D: -
J: TRBJ1-2
size: once
V: TRBV7-2

CDR3: CASSLDGTEQNTEAFF
DNA: TGTGCCAGCAGCTTAGACGGGACAGAGCAGAACACTGAAGCTTTCTTT
D: TRBD1
J: TRBJ1-1
size: -
V: TRBV7-2

CDR3: CASTSLIAGGLDEQFF
DNA: TGTGCCAGCACCTCTTTAATAGCGGGAGGGCTGGATGAGCAGTTCTTC
D: TRBD2
J: TRBJ2-1
size: -
V: TRBV7-9

CDR3: CASSGPRGTGWNGYTF
DNA: TGTGCCAGCAGCGGCCCAAGAGGGACAGGGTGGAATGGCTACACCTTC
D: TRBD1
J: TRBJ1-2
size: -
V: TRBV7-2

CDR3: CASSKNSNYEQYF
DNA: TGTGCCAGCAGCAAAAACAGCAACTACGAGCAGTACTTC
D: -
J: TRBJ2-7
size: -
V: TRBV5-4

CDR3: CASSLAWTSNQPQHF
DNA: TGTGCCAGCAGCTTAGCCTGGACAAGCAATCAGCCCCAGCATTTT
D: -
J: TRBJ1-5
size: -
V: TRBV7-2

CDR3: CASSPRGGAGNTIYF
DNA: TGTGCCAGCAGCCCCCGGGGGGGTGCTGGAAACACCATATATTTT
D: -
J: TRBJ1-3
size: -
V: TRBV7-3

CDR3: CASFRTSGAYNEQFF
DNA: TGTGCCAGTTTTAGGACTAGCGGGGCCTACAATGAGCAGTTCTTC
D: TRBD2
J: TRBJ2-1
size: -
V: TRBV19

CDR3: CASGSPGLAGDEQYF
DNA: TGTGCCAGCGGATCCCCGGGGCTAGCGGGAGACGAGCAGTACTTC
D: TRBD2
J: TRBJ2-7
size: -
V: TRBV5-4

CDR3: CASSDAVAGGNTGELFF
DNA: TGTGCCAGCAGTGATGCGGTGGCAGGGGGGAACACCGGGGAGCTGTTTTTT
D: TRBD1
J: TRBJ2-2
size: -
V: TRBV6-1

CDR3: CASSSGQGNYGYTF
DNA: TGTGCCAGCAGCTCGGGACAGGGAAACTACGGCTACACCTTC
D: TRBD1
J: TRBJ1-2
size: -
V: TRBV5-6

CDR3: CASSQDLRTGSGNTIYF
DNA: TGCGCCAGCAGCCAAGATCTCCGGACAGGGTCTGGAAACACCATATATTTT
D: TRBD1
J: TRBJ1-3
size: -
V: TRBV4-3

CDR3: CASSLGFDRSNSPLHF
DNA: TGTGCCAGCAGCTTGGGCTTTGACAGGAGTAATTCACCCCTCCACTTT
D: -
J: TRBJ1-6
size: -
V: TRBV5-4

CDR3: CASSEFSGTNEKLFF
DNA: TGTGCCAGCAGTGAATTCTCGGGAACTAATGAAAAACTGTTTTTT
D: -
J: TRBJ1-4
size: -
V: TRBV25-1

CDR3: CASSETGSNQPQHF
DNA: TGTGCCAGCAGTGAAACAGGGTCCAATCAGCCCCAGCATTTT
D: -
J: TRBJ1-5
size: -
V: TRBV25-1

CDR3: CASSRGTTSNEQYF
DNA: TGTGCCAGCAGCCGAGGGACTACGAGCAACGAGCAGTACTTC
D: TRBD2
J: TRBJ2-7
size: -
V: TRBV14

CDR3: CASSPSLNYGYTF
DNA: TGTGCCAGCAGTCCATCATTGAACTATGGCTACACCTTC
D: -
J: TRBJ1-2
size: -
V: TRBV12-3/TRBV12-4

CDR3: CASKREGVMNTEAFF
DNA: TGTGCCAGTAAGAGGGAGGGGGTGATGAACACTGAAGCTTTCTTT
D: -
J: TRBJ1-1
size: -
V: TRBV19

CDR3: CASSQQGGEAEAFF
DNA: TGTGCCAGCAGCCAACAGGGTGGTGAAGCTGAAGCTTTCTTT
D: -
J: TRBJ1-1
size: -
V: TRBV3-1/TRBV3-2

CDR3: CASKGLKQGTNSPLHF
DNA: TGCGCCAGCAAGGGCCTGAAACAGGGGACTAATTCACCCCTCCACTTT
D: TRBD1
J: TRBJ1-6
size: -
V: TRBV4-1